This T cell receptor (beta chain) was sequenced in a study of T cells in Graves' hyperthyroidism and ophthalmopathy. Overall study: Specimen type is peripheral blood, collected at initial diagnosis prior to any treatment. Whole-study results and caveats: Classification by a 13 V-J model distinguished ophthalmopathy from stable hyperthyroidism. Most thyroid-expanded clonotypes above 0.001 were also found in blood.

Comment on this clonotype: The target antigen is unknown.

Patients counted as stable if ophthalmopathy did not develop within 18 months. Germline lookup yields CDR1 LGHDT and CDR2 YNNKEL (reference sequence). Trimming removed 4 bases from V and 8 bases from J; junction bases left unmatched: 15. The CDR3 sequence is 18 residues long. From RNA transcripts, TCR beta CDR3 regions were amplified. In the first-round RT-PCR of the TCR CDR3, the HTBI primer set was used. TCRdb fed the multiplex PCR reads into MiXCR, producing one record per CDR3 protein. The sample yields about 350,000 distinct CDR3 sequences, about 15% seen once. The specimen sequenced was blood. The receptor comes from a woman aged 25-40 years with Graves' hyperthyroidism. The V gene is TRBV3-1, the J gene TRBJ2-1; 12 bases match TRBD2. CDR3 region: CASSPRLAGVNRMDEQFF. The DNA for the CDR3 is TGTGCCAGCAGCCCCCGACTAGCGGGAGTCAACCGGATGGATGAGCAGTTCTTC.